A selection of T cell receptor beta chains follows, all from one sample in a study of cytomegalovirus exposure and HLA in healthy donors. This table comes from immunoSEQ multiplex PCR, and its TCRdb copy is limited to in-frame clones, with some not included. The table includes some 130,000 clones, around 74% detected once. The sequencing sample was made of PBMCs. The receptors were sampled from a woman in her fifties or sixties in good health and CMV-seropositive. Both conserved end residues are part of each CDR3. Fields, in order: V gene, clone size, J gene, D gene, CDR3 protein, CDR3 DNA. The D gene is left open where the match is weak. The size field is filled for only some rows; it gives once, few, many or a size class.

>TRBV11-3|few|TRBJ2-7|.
CASSPRGRYEQYF
TGTGCCAGCAGCCCCCGGGGAAGATACGAGCAGTACTTC
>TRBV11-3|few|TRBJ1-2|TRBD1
CASSSRTGWGGYTF
TGTGCCAGCAGCTCCCGGACAGGGTGGGGCGGCTACACCTTC
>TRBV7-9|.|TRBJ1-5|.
CASSLSATTSQPQHF
TGTGCCAGCAGCTTAAGTGCGACTACAAGTCAGCCCCAGCATTTT
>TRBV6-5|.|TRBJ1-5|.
CASSYSYRDQPQHF
TGTGCCAGCAGTTACTCGTACAGGGATCAGCCCCAGCATTTT
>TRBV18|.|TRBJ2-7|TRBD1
CASNKQGYYEQYF
TGTGCCAGTAACAAACAGGGGTACTACGAGCAGTACTTC
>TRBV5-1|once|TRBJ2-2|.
CASSRGGGRVGELFF
TGCGCCAGCAGTCGAGGGGGGGGGCGCGTCGGGGAGCTGTTTTTT
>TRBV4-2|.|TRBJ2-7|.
CASSQDRGYEQYF
TGTGCCAGCAGCCAAGACAGAGGCTACGAGCAGTACTTC
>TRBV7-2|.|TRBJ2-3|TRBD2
CASSVTSGWTDTQYF
TGTGCCAGCAGCGTGACTAGCGGGTGGACAGATACGCAGTATTTT
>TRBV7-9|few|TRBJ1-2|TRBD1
CASTPGTGNYGYTF
TGTGCCAGCACCCCCGGGACAGGGAACTATGGCTACACCTTC
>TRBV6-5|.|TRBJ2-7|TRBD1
CASSPGQGSYEQYF
TGTGCCAGCAGTCCGGGACAGGGTTCGTACGAGCAGTACTTC
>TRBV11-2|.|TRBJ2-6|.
CASSFNAGLANVLTF
TGTGCCAGCAGCTTCAACGCGGGGCTGGCCAACGTCCTGACTTTC
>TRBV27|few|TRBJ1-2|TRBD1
CASRRGTGRLWEGYTF
TGTGCCAGCAGGAGGGGGACAGGCCGACTCTGGGAAGGCTACACCTTC
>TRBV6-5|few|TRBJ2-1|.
CASRGGAGAQFF
TGTGCCAGCAGGGGGGGGGCGGGTGCCCAGTTCTTC
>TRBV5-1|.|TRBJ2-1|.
CASSFTGGNEQFF
TGCGCCAGCAGCTTTACGGGCGGGAATGAGCAGTTCTTC
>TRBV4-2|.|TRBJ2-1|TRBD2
CARSVETSNSYNEQFF
TGTGCCCGCAGCGTCGAGACTAGCAACTCCTACAATGAGCAGTTCTTC
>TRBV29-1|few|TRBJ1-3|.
CSAEGGTRGNTIYF
TGCAGCGCCGAAGGAGGGACCCGAGGAAACACCATATATTTT
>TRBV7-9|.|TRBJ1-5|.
CASSPSPSNQPQHF
TGTGCCAGCAGCCCATCCCCCAGCAATCAGCCCCAGCATTTT
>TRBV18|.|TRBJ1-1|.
CASSQQRDTEAFF
TGTGCCAGCTCCCAACAGAGGGACACTGAAGCTTTCTTT
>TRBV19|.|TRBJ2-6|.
CASTRAWANVLTF
TGTGCCAGTACCAGGGCCTGGGCCAACGTCCTGACTTTC
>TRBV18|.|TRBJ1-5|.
CASSKVGAVGGNQPQHF
TGTGCCAGCTCCAAGGTGGGGGCAGTAGGCGGCAATCAGCCCCAGCATTTT